The 31 T cell receptor beta chains below were found in one sample sequenced in a study of molecular identifiers for immune sequencing clone quantification. MiXCR, run by TCRdb on the PCR reads, gives a single entry per CDR3 protein. The repertoire has some 580,000 distinct CDR3 sequences, roughly 23% of them found once; the top ten carry about 0.8%. Source material: naive CD8+ T cells from blood, with Jurkat cell RNA spiked in. As for subset: FACS-sorted CD8+CD4-CCR7+CD45RA+ naive T cells. These receptors were collected from a human donor in good health. Some libraries in this study had Jurkat cell RNA spiked in.

This clonotype was observed many times. This sequence joins TRBV2 and TRBJ1-2, with a weak D call TRBD1 (5 bases). CDR1 SNHLY and CDR2 FYNNEI come from the germline V gene. The length of the CDR3 is 12 residues. Trimming left V 10 bases short and J 8 bases short, with 17 bases between. The CDR3 sequence: CAIRDGGGGYTF. CDR3 nucleotide sequence: TGTGCCATCCGGGACGGAGGTGGAGGCTACACCTTC.

The rearrangement uses TRBV13 and TRBJ2-7; possible D gene TRBD1, 6 bases. Germline V gene lookup returns CDR1 PRHDT and CDR2 FYEKMQ (reference sequence). This CDR3 has 16 amino acids. The V end was cut by 0 bases, the J end by 4 bases, with 16 bases between. CDR3 bases: TGTGCCAGCAGCTTAGGCCTCCGGCAGGGGTCTTACGAGCAGTACTTC. Encoded protein: CASSLGLRQGSYEQYF.

For this clonotype: A much larger clone differs from this one at a single base, so this may be a read error. V usage is TRBV12-3 or TRBV12-4 and J usage is TRBJ2-2, with TRBD2 identical over 8 bases. V was clipped by 4 bases and J by 10 bases; unmatched bases: 8. The CDR3 length is 14 residues. CDR3 sequence reads: CASSSTGGAEELFF. The DNA of the CDR3 is TGTGCCAGCAGTTCGACGGGGGGGGCGGAGGAGCTGTTTTTT.

This clonotype was detected ten times or more. The chain employs TRBV2 and TRBJ1-4; D is unclear. The CDR3 is made up of 15 amino acids. Per germline, CDR1 SNHLY and CDR2 FYNNEI. The V end lost 2 bases, the J end lost 0 bases, and 7 bases lay between the germline ends. CDR3 sequence (DNA): TGTGCCAGCAGTGAAACTGGGGCAACTAATGAAAAACTGTTTTTT. Protein product: CASSETGATNEKLFF.

This rearrangement joins TRBV21-1 to TRBJ1-3; the table gives TRBD1 as D, unverified against the DNA. TRBV21-1 is reported as a pseudogene. The CDR3 runs 16 residues. The CDR3 bases are TGTGCCAGCAGCAAAAGCCCCTTAAGCTCTGGAAACACCATATATTTT. Its protein product is CASSKSPLSSGNTIYF.

On this clonotype itself: Its ends do not fully match the called genes, so a read error is possible. The chain links TRBV6-6 to TRBJ2-2; the match to TRBD1 covers 7 bases. Germline V gene lookup returns CDR1 MNHNY and CDR2 SVGAGI (reference sequence). The CDR3 is 10 residues long. The CDR3 nucleotides read TGTGCCTGCAGGGGGGGGGAGCTGTTTTTT. Its translation is CACRGGELFF.

This clonotype was observed a few times. The gene calls are TRBV7-9 and TRBJ1-3; TRBD1 agrees at 8 bases. This CDR3 is 18 amino acids long. The germline V gene has CDR1 SEHNR and CDR2 FQNEAQ (reference sequence). V lost 2 bases to trimming and J lost 4 bases; unmatched junction nucleotides: 13. CDR3 residues: CASSLTGTGHPRGNTIYF. For the CDR3, the DNA is TGTGCCAGCAGCTTAACAGGGACAGGTCATCCGCGGGGAAACACCATATATTTT.

The table lists this clonotype with many counts. The V gene is TRBV25-1, the J gene TRBJ2-3; D call uncertain. V was clipped by 6 bases and J by 6 bases, with 7 bases between them. Germline V gene lookup returns CDR1 MGHDK and CDR2 SYGVNS. The CDR3 totals 11 residues. Here the CDR3 reads CASRYGDTQYF. The CDR3 region has the DNA TGTGCCAGCAGATACGGTGATACGCAGTATTTT.

Points on this clonotype: Just one base apart from a much larger clone, this may be a read error. The chain recombines TRBV13 with TRBJ2-3; no clear D. The CDR3 covers 14 residues. CDR1 and CDR2 (germline): PRHDT, FYEKMQ (reference sequence). The CDR3 loop is CAGSPQPRADTQYF. CDR3 nucleotide sequence: TGTGCCGGCAGTCCACAGCCTAGGGCAGATACGCAGTATTTT.

There are a few counts of this clonotype. This rearrangement joins TRBV11-2 to TRBJ2-1, with D perhaps matching TRBD1 or TRBD2 (5 bases each). Germline loops: CDR1 SGHAT, CDR2 FQNNGV. The V end lost 2 bases, the J end lost 8 bases, and 22 bases lay between the germline ends. The CDR3 has 17 amino acids. The CDR3 loop reads CASSLRSGTLGVHEQFF. In nucleotides, the CDR3 is TGTGCCAGCAGCTTACGCTCCGGGACCCTGGGGGTACATGAGCAGTTCTTC.

About this clonotype: Possible read error: a much larger clone is one base away. The rearrangement links TRBV5-1 to TRBJ2-1; TRBD1 matches 8 bases. Germline V lookup: CDR1 SGHRS, CDR2 YFSETQ. This CDR3 has 15 residues. The CDR3 reads CASSTGQGSYNEQSF. The CDR3 region has the DNA TGCGCCAGCAGCACCGGACAGGGATCCTACAATGAGCAGTCCTTC.

This clonotype was seen a few times. J is TRBJ2-1 and V is TRBV23-1, with unresolved D. TRBV23-1 is an ORF, and what it does is uncertain. There are 17 residues in the CDR3. With 1 base removed from V and 0 bases from J, the gap between germline ends came to 13 bases. The CDR3 DNA sequence: TGCGCCAGCAGTCAATGTCTCATCAATTCCTCCTACAATGAGCAGTTCTTC. As protein: CASSQCLINSSYNEQFF.

This clonotype was counted many times. The V gene is TRBV4-1, the J gene TRBJ1-5; tentative D call: TRBD1 (5 bases). The CDR3 extends over 15 amino acids. Germline assignment: CDR1 MGHRA and CDR2 YSYEKL. V lost 3 bases to trimming and J lost 2 bases, with 11 bases between them. CDR3 nucleotides: TGCGCCAGCAGCCAGGGGGTTTTGGGCAATCAGCCCCAGCATTTT. Its translation is CASSQGVLGNQPQHF.

This clonotype was seen at least ten times. This rearrangement joins TRBV5-1 to TRBJ2-7; 7 bases are a match to TRBD1. This CDR3 region has 15 residues. The V gene's germline CDR1 is SGHRS and CDR2 YFSETQ. V shed 3 bases and J 4 bases; nucleotides not matched to a gene: 10. For the CDR3, the DNA is TGCGCCAGCAGCTGGGTCACAGGGGAAGGTTACGAGCAGTACTTC. This translates into CASSWVTGEGYEQYF.

In this sample, this clonotype turned up once. This may arise from a read error, as a much more abundant clone is one base away. The rearrangement uses TRBV30 and TRBJ1-5; 7 bases align to TRBD1. Looked up from germline, CDR1 is GTSNPN and CDR2 is SVGIG (reference sequence). The CDR3 has 13 amino acids. In nucleotides, the CDR3 is TGTGCCTGGAGTGTAGGGGGCGGTCAGCCCCAGCAATTT. This gives the protein CAWSVGGGQPQQF.

Details on this clonotype: This may be a read error, as it is one base from a much larger clone. The conserved phenylalanine or tryptophan is not found at the CDR3 terminus, so this likely reflects a read error. The J gene is TRBJ2-3, the V gene TRBV3-1, with 7 bases identical to TRBD2. The CDR3 totals 16 residues. Per the germline V gene, CDR1 is LGHDT and CDR2 is YNNKEL (reference sequence). The ends lost 4 bases at V and 2 bases at J; junction bases unmatched: 9. The chain's CDR3 is CASSPTSSGATDTQYL. CDR3 coding DNA: TGTGCCAGCAGCCCGACCTCTAGCGGAGCCACAGATACGCAGTATCTT.

This clonotype has ten or more counts. The gene calls are TRBV28 and TRBJ2-5; D possibly corresponds to TRBD1 (6 bases). The CDR3 covers 13 residues. Trimming took 6 bases from V and 4 from J, leaving 12 bases between them. From germline, CDR1 is MDHEN and CDR2 SYDVKM. CDR3 sequence: CASSLQGTETQYF. CDR3 nucleotide sequence: TGTGCCAGCAGCTTACAGGGAACAGAGACCCAGTACTTC.

Remarks on this clonotype: Since a much larger clone is just one base distant, this may be a read error. J is TRBJ2-7 and V is TRBV4-3, with TRBD2 as a possible D gene (7 bases). Trimming removed 3 bases at V and 5 bases at J, with 23 bases between. CDR3 length: 17 amino acids. Germline V gene sequence: CDR1 LGHNA, CDR2 YSLEER. The CDR3 DNA reads as TGCGCCAGCAGCCATGGGGTGGCTAGCGGAGGGGGAAACGAGCAGTACTTC. Protein product: CASSHGVASGGGNEQYF.

At least ten counts were recorded for this clonotype. This chain connects TRBV24-1 to TRBJ1-1; TRBD1 matches 7 bases. This CDR3 comprises 15 residues. CDR1 is KGHDR, CDR2 SFDVKD, per germline. J lost 5 bases, V lost 9 bases, and 14 bases had no gene match. For the CDR3, the DNA is TGTGCCACCCGGGCTAGGACAGGCGGGAGGACTGAAGCTTTCTTT. This sequence encodes CATRARTGGRTEAFF.

Comment on this clonotype: This may be a read error: a much more frequent sequence differs by one nucleotide. This chain uses TRBV28 with TRBJ2-5; no firm D call. Germline V gene data show CDR1 as MDHEN and CDR2 as SYDVKM. V was shortened by 3 bases and J by 4 bases, with 9 bases between the two germline ends. The CDR3 runs to 13 residues. The CDR3 DNA reads as TGTGCCAGCAGTTTCTCAGTGGCAGAGACCCAGTACTTC. This translates into CASSFSVAETQYF.

This clonotype was observed a handful of times. The genes are TRBV5-1 and TRBJ2-1; 13 bases align to TRBD2. V shed 4 bases and J 9 bases; nucleotides not matched to a gene: 7. CDR3 size: 15 residues. In germline, CDR1 is SGHRS, CDR2 YFSETQ. The CDR3 DNA is TGCGCCAGCAGCACCACTAGCGGGGGGGCGGTTGAGCAGTTCTTC. Its translation is CASSTTSGGAVEQFF. Full variable domain (outside the CDR3, taken from reference TRBV5-1 and TRBJ2-1): KAGVTQTPRYLIKTRGQQVTLSCSPISGHRSVSWYQQTPGQGLQFLFEYFSETQRNKGNFPGRFSGRQFSNSRSEMNVSTLELGDSALYLCASSTTSGGAVEQFFGPGTRLTVL.

In its sample, this clonotype was seen a few times. The chain combines TRBV5-1 with TRBJ2-1, with 11 bases identical to TRBD2. V shed 1 base and J 3 bases; nucleotides not matched to a gene: 12. Germline CDR1 reads SGHRS; CDR2 reads YFSETQ. The CDR3 totals 19 residues. The CDR3 here is CASSLTLAGASPNYNEQFF. The CDR3 bases are TGCGCCAGCAGCTTGACACTAGCGGGGGCCTCCCCGAACTACAATGAGCAGTTCTTC. The complete variable domain, with remaining parts taken from reference TRBV5-1 and TRBJ2-1, reads KAGVTQTPRYLIKTRGQQVTLSCSPISGHRSVSWYQQTPGQGLQFLFEYFSETQRNKGNFPGRFSGRQFSNSRSEMNVSTLELGDSALYLCASSLTLAGASPNYNEQFFGPGTRLTVL.

This clonotype occurred a few times. The chain uses TRBV4-3 and TRBJ2-1; 9 positions agree with TRBD2. Germline V CDR1 and CDR2: LGHNA, YSLEER. The CDR3 covers 17 residues. Trimming at V came to 4 bases and at J to 5 bases, leaving 12 bases not matched to a gene. CDR3 region: CASSPRGSGGRNNEQFF. The CDR3 DNA is TGCGCCAGCAGCCCCCGCGGGAGCGGGGGGAGAAACAATGAGCAGTTCTTC.

This clonotype was observed many times. V gene TRBV20-1 combines with J gene TRBJ2-7; possibly TRBD1 for D (5 bases). Trimming pared 1 base from V and 2 bases from J, leaving 6 bases between. The CDR3 has 12 residues. CDR1 is DFQATT, CDR2 SNEGSKA, per germline (reference sequence). CDR3 DNA sequence: TGCAGTGCTAGAGGACAGACCTACGAGCAGTACTTC. Translated: CSARGQTYEQYF.

Ten or more counts support this clonotype. The chain couples TRBV19 to TRBJ2-2; D unresolved. Per the germline V gene, CDR1 is LNHDA and CDR2 is SQIVND (reference sequence). V lost 2 bases and J 7 bases, leaving 8 bases between the germline ends. The CDR3 is 13 amino acids. The CDR3 DNA reads as TGTGCCAGTAGTATAATGCAGAACGGGGAGCTGTTTTTT. Its protein is CASSIMQNGELFF.

This clonotype was detected only a few times. The chain is built from TRBV25-1 and TRBJ2-2; 7 positions agree with TRBD2. Trimming removed 8 bases from V and 0 bases from J; junction bases left unmatched: 9. The V gene's germline CDR1 is MGHDK and CDR2 SYGVNS. The CDR3 loop spans 16 amino acids. The CDR3 sequence is CASQIASGPNTGELFF. The DNA for the CDR3 is TGTGCCAGCCAGATTGCTAGCGGACCGAACACCGGGGAGCTGTTTTTT.

Many counts were recorded for this clonotype. The rearrangement links TRBV7-9 to TRBJ2-5, with D perhaps TRBD1 or TRBD2 (6 bases each). The germline V gene has CDR1 SEHNR and CDR2 FQNEAQ (reference sequence). Trimming took 5 bases from V and 5 from J, leaving 12 bases between them. The CDR3 length is 13 residues. In nucleotides, the CDR3 is TGTGCCAGCAGCATGGGGGGCGCCGAGACCCAGTACTTC. It encodes CASSMGGAETQYF.

The chain has TRBV4-3 and TRBJ2-1; D perhaps matches TRBD2 (5 bases). Germline V gene lookup returns CDR1 LGHNA and CDR2 YSLEER. The CDR3 loop spans 16 amino acids. V was trimmed by 2 bases and J by 7 bases, leaving 18 bases between them. The CDR3 loop is CASSQSLGREGNEQFF. The CDR3 DNA follows: TGCGCCAGCAGCCAATCTCTAGGGAGAGAAGGGAATGAGCAGTTCTTC.

This clonotype showed up just a few times. The genes are TRBV27 and TRBJ2-1; 7 nucleotides align to TRBD1. Germline assignment: CDR1 MNHEY and CDR2 SMNVEV (reference sequence). CDR3 length: 16 residues. V dropped 6 bases and J dropped 4; count of bases not matched to a gene: 12. The CDR3 region has the DNA TGTGCCAGCAGCTTAACACAGGGGTTTGGATACAATGAGCAGTTCTTC. Residues: CASSLTQGFGYNEQFF.

The chain combines TRBV10-2 with TRBJ1-1; weak D call: TRBD1 (5 bases). The CDR3 totals 16 residues. Germline CDR1 is WSHSY and CDR2 is SAAADI. V was cut by 0 bases and J by 2 bases, with 13 bases left in between. DNA for the CDR3: TGCGCCAGCAGTGAGTCGCTCCGCCAGGGCAACACTGAAGCTTTCTTT. Encoded protein: CASSESLRQGNTEAFF.

The chain recombines TRBV4-1 with TRBJ2-7; D is uncertain. The length of the CDR3 is 16 residues. V lost 0 bases and J 0 bases, leaving 12 bases between the germline ends. Germline V CDR1 and CDR2: MGHRA, YSYEKL. The DNA for the CDR3 is TGCGCCAGCAGCCAAGACGCGACGGAGATCTCCTACGAGCAGTACTTC. This encodes CASSQDATEISYEQYF.